The source of this T cell receptor (beta chain) is a study of post-analysis software for immune sequencing data. Turning to this clonotype: The antigen is not known.

Broader study findings: Under F measure analysis, samples from one preparation batch co-clustered strongly.

cDNA libraries for TCR beta contained unique molecular identifiers. Input amounts of about 0.85 to 11 million T cells were used. These gave around 500,000 cDNA molecules, so each molecule approximated one T cell. MiXCR was run by TCRdb on the PCR reads, yielding one entry per CDR3 protein. The data show more than 350,000 distinct CDR3 sequences, 30% to 45% seen once. Sequencing was done on a sample of blood. The clonotype was recovered from a girl under 10 years old with multiple sclerosis.

CDR3 residues: CASSFSSGYEQYF. As DNA, the CDR3 is TGTGCCAGCAGCTTCTCTAGCGGATACGAGCAGTACTTC. The chain couples TRBV7-3 to TRBJ2-7; 7 bases agree with TRBD2. With V trimmed by 3 bases and J by 4 bases, 3 bases remained unmatched. This CDR3 has 13 residues. Germline assignment: CDR1 SGHTA and CDR2 FQGTGA.